These T cell receptor beta chains were read from a single sample in a study of cytomegalovirus exposure and HLA in healthy donors. TCRdb's table, derived via immunoSEQ multiplex PCR, lists solely in-frame clones and lacks some. The sample yields around 180,000 clones, about four fifths seen once. Sequenced material: PBMCs. The receptor set was obtained from a man aged 25 to 40 in good health and CMV-seropositive. The conserved cysteine and the conserved F or W are not part of the CDR3 here.

>TRBV27|TRBJ2-7
ASSLSSVLRGQLSSYEQY
>TRBV30|TRBJ1-1
ALDRGNTEAF
>TRBV5-1|TRBJ2-3
ASSLGTVSTDTQY
>TRBV27|TRBJ1-6
ASSPPPGTASPLH
>TRBV4-3|TRBJ2-1
ASSQDVLAGGLGNEQF
>TRBV6-5|TRBJ1-5
ASSLVRNQPQH
>TRBV7-9|TRBJ1-4
ASSSTSDGGAGEKLF
>TRBV6-5|TRBJ2-7
ASRKGAYEQY
>TRBV19|TRBJ2-5
ASTNRTEETQY
>TRBV6-1|TRBJ2-2
ASSDWQGRGNTGELF
>TRBV19|TRBJ1-2
ASSRTGTWDYT
>TRBV10-2|TRBJ2-5
ASSGPSGGETQY
>TRBV4-2|TRBJ2-5
ASSHRGGQETQY
>TRBV4-2|TRBJ2-1
ASSQGVEAYNEQF
>TRBV27|TRBJ1-4
ASSPGTSRREKLF
>TRBV30|TRBJ1-1
AWVQGIDTEAF
>TRBV5-8|TRBJ1-1
ASRLPDRSNTEAF
>TRBV7-3|TRBJ2-1
ASGTSGNEQF
>TRBV28|TRBJ2-3
ASSLDTSSTDTQY
>TRBV11-2|TRBJ1-1
ASSWGRAGEAF
>TRBV5-1|TRBJ1-1
ASNLGQQYTEAF
>TRBV6-6|TRBJ2-7
ASSYSRDRVRHEQY
>TRBV2|TRBJ2-5
ASRPGQGTGTRY
>TRBV10-1|TRBJ2-7
ASSESWDTSYEQY
>TRBV7-2|TRBJ2-7
ASSLLPSGFDEQY
>TRBV7-9|TRBJ2-4
ASSLGGPSSKNIQY
>TRBV18|TRBJ2-5
AGATGQETQY
>TRBV4-1|TRBJ2-5
ASSQEGAGTQY
>TRBV5-6|TRBJ1-5
ASSLAGIVSNQPQH
>TRBV4-1|TRBJ2-1
ASSQEGTSYNEQF
>TRBV21-1|TRBJ2-1
ASSPDYVNEQF
>TRBV6-5|TRBJ2-1
ASSTPSFPEQF
>TRBV6-6|TRBJ1-1
ASSVPRGKSSTEAF
>TRBV19|TRBJ2-3
ASSIGRGQTDTQY
>TRBV6-5|TRBJ1-2
ASSPIRTGRYGYT
>TRBV9|TRBJ2-1
ASSVVGGTVGSYNEQF
>TRBV7-8|TRBJ1-4
ASSLAGREKLF
>TRBV7-6|TRBJ1-1
ASSPSVTRGVNTEAF
>TRBV10-1|TRBJ2-2
ASGGQGATFTTGELF
>TRBV7-2|TRBJ1-5
ASSLAQDPQPQH